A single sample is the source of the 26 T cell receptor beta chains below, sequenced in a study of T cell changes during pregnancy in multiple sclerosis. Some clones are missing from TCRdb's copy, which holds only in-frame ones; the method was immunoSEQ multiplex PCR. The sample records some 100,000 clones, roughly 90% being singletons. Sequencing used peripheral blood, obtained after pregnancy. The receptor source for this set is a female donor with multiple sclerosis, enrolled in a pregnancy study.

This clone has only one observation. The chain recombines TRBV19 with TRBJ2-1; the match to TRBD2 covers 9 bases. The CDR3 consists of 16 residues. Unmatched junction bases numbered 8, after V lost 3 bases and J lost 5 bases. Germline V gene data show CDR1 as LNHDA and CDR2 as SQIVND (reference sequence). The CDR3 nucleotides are TGTGCCAGTAGTATGAGGGCGGGAGGGCCCCACAATGAGCAGTTCTTC. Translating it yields CASSMRAGGPHNEQFF.

The CDR3 sequence: CAISVGSNTEAFF. The CDR3 DNA follows: TGTGCCATCAGTGTTGGCTCGAACACTGAAGCTTTCTTT. The chain is built from TRBV10-3 and TRBJ1-1; no firm D call. Germline CDR1 is ENHRY and CDR2 is SYGVKD. This CDR3 spans 13 amino acids. V was trimmed by 4 bases and J by 1 base, leaving 7 bases between them.

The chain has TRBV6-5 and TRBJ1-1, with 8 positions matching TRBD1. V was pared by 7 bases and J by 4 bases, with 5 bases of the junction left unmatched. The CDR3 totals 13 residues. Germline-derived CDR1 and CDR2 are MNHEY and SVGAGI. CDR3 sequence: CASIQGAGTEAFF. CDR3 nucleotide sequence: TGTGCCAGCATCCAGGGGGCTGGCACTGAAGCTTTCTTT.

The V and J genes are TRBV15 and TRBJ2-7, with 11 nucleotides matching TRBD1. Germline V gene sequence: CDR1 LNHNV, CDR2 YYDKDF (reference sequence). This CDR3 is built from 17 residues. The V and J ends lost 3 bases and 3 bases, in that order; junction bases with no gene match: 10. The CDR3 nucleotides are TGTGCCACCAGCAGGGACAGGGGGCTCACATCACTCTACGAGCAGTACTTC. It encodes CATSRDRGLTSLYEQYF.

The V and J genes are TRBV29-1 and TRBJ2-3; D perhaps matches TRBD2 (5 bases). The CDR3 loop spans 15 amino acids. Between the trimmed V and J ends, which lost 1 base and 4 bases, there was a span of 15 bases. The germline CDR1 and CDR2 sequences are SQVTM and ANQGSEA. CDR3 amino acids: CSVEAREGRPDTQYF. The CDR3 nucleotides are TGCAGCGTTGAAGCCCGGGAAGGGCGTCCAGATACGCAGTATTTT.

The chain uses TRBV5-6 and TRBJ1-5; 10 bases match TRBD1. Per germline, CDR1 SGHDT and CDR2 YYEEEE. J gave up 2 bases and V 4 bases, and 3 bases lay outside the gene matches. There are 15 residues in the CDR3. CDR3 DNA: TGTGCCAGCAGCGTCGGACAGGGGGGCAATCAGCCCCAGCATTTT. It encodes CASSVGQGGNQPQHF.

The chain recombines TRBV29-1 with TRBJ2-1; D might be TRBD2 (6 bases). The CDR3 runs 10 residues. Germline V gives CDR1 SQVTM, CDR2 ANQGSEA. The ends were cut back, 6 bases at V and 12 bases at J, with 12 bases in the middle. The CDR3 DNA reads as TGCAGCGTGGGAGGAATAGGGCAGTTCTTC. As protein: CSVGGIGQFF.

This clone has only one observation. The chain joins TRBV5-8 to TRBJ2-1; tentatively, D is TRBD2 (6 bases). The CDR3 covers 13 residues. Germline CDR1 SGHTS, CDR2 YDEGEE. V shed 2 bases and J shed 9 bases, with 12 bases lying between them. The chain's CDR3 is CASSFMEGTEQFF. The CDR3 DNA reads TGTGCCAGCAGCTTTATGGAGGGAACTGAGCAGTTCTTC.

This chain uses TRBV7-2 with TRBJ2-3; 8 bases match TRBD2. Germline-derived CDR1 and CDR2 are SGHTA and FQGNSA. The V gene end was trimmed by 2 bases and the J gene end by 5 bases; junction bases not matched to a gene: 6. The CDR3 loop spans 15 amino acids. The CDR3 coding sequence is TGTGCCAGCAGCTTAACGGGGGGGCATGGAGATACGCAGTATTTT. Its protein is CASSLTGGHGDTQYF.

CDR3 in amino acids: CASSREKWNGELFF. In DNA, the CDR3 is TGTGCCAGCTCGCGGGAGAAATGGAACGGGGAGCTGTTTTTT. This rearrangement joins TRBV2 to TRBJ2-2; 7 bases map to TRBD2. The V gene's germline CDR1 is SNHLY and CDR2 FYNNEI. The CDR3 is 14 residues long. With 8 bases clipped from V and 7 bases from J, the junction kept 10 bases outside the gene matches.

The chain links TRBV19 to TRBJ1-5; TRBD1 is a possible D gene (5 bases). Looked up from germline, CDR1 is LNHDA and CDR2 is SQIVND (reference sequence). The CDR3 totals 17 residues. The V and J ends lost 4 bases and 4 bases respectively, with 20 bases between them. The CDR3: CASSTPSSTVLNQPQHF. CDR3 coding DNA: TGTGCCAGTAGTACCCCATCCTCGACAGTTCTAAATCAGCCCCAGCATTTT.

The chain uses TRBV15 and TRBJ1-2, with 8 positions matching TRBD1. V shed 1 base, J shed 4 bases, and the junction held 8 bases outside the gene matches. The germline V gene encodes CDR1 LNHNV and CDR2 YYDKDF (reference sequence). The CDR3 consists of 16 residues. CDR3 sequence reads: CATSRGSPDRVYGYTF. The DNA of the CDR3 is TGTGCCACCAGCAGAGGGTCCCCGGACAGGGTCTATGGCTACACCTTC.

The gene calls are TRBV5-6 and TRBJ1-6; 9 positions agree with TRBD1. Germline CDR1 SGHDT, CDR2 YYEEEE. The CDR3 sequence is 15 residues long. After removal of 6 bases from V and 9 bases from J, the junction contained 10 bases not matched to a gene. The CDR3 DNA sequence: TGTGCCAGCAACCGGAAGGGACAGGGTTTTTCACCCCTCCACTTT. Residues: CASNRKGQGFSPLHF.

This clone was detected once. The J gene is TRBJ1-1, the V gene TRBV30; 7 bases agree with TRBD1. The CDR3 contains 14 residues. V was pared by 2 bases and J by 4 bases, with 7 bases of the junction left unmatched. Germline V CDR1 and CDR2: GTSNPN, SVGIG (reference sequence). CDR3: CAWSKSSGGTEAFF. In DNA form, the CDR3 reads TGTGCCTGGAGTAAGTCGTCAGGGGGCACTGAAGCTTTCTTT. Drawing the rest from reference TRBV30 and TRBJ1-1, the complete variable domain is SQTIHQWPATLVQPVGSPLSLECTVEGTSNPNLYWYRQAAGRGLQLLFYSVGIGQISSEVPQNLSASRPQDRQFILSSKKLLLSDSGFYLCAWSKSSGGTEAFFGQGTRLTVV.

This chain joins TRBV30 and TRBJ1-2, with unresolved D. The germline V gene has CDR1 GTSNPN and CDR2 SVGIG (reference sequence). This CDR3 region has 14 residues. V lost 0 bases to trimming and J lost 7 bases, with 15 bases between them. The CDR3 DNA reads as TGTGCCTGGAGTGTAATGGCAGGATCGGCTGGCTACACCTTC. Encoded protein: CAWSVMAGSAGYTF.

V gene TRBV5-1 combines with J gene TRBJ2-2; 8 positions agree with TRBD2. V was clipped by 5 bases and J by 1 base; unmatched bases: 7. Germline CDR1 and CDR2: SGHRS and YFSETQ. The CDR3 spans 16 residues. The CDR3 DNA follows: TGCGCCAGCAGAAGCTCGGGAGGGGGGAACACCGGGGAGCTGTTTTTT. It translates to CASRSSGGGNTGELFF.

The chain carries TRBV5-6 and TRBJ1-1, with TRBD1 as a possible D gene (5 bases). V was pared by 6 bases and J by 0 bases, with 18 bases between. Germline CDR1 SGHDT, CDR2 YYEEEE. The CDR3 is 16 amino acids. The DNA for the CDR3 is TGTGCCAGCATCTTAGGGTGGGGCGGCATGAACACTGAAGCTTTCTTT. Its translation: CASILGWGGMNTEAFF.

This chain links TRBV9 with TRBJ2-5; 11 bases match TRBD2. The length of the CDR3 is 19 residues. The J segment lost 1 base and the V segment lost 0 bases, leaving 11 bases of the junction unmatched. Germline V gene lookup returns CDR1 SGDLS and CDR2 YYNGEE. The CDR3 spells CASSVVVPGLAVLQETQYF. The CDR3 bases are TGTGCCAGCAGCGTAGTAGTACCGGGACTAGCGGTACTCCAAGAGACCCAGTACTTC.

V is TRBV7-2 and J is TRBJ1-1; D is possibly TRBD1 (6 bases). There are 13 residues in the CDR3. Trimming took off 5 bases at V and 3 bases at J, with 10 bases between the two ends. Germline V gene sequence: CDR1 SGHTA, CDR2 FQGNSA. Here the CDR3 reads CASSQGFHTEAFF. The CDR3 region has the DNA TGTGCCAGCAGCCAGGGGTTCCACACTGAAGCTTTCTTT. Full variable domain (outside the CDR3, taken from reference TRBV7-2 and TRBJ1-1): GAGVSQSPSNKVTEKGKDVELRCDPISGHTALYWYRQSLGQGLEFLIYFQGNSAPDKSGLPSDRFSAERTGGSVSTLTIQRTQQEDSAVYLCASSQGFHTEAFFGQGTRLTVV.

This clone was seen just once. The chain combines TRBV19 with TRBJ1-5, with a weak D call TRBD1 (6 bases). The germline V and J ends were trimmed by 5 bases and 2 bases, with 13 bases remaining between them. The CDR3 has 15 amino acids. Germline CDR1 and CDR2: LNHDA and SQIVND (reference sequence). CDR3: CASSFGTTGNQPQHF. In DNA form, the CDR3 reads TGTGCCAGTAGTTTTGGGACAACCGGCAATCAGCCCCAGCATTTT.

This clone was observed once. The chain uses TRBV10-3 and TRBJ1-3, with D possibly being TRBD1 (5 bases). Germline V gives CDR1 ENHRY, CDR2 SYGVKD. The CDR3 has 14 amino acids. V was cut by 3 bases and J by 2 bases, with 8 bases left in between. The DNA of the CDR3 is TGTGCCATCAGTGATGAAGGGGCTGGAAACACCATATATTTT. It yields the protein CAISDEGAGNTIYF.

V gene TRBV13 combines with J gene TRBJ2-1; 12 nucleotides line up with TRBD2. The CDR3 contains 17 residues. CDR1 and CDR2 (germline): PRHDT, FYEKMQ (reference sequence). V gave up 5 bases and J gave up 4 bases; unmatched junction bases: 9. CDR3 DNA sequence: TGTGCCAGCAGCCCCAGGACTAGCGGGGATACTTACAATGAGCAGTTCTTC. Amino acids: CASSPRTSGDTYNEQFF. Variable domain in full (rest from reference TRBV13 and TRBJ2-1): AAGVIQSPRHLIKEKRETATLKCYPIPRHDTVYWYQQGPGQDPQFLISFYEKMQSDKGSIPDRFSAQQFSDYHSELNMSSLELGDSALYFCASSPRTSGDTYNEQFFGPGTRLTVL.

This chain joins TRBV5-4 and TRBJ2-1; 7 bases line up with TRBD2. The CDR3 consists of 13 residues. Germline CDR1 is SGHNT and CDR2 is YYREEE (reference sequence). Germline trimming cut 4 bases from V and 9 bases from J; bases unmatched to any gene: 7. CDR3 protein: CASSLETSREQFF. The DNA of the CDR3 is TGTGCCAGCAGCCTGGAGACTAGCCGTGAGCAGTTCTTC.

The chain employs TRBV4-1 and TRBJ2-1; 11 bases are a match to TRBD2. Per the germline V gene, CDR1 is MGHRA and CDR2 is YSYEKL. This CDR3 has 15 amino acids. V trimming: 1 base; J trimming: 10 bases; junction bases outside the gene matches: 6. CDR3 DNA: TGCGCCAGCAGCCAAGGCCCCACTAGCGGGAGAGAGCAGTTCTTC. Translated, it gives CASSQGPTSGREQFF.

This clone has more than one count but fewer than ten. CDR3 loop: CASSGVAGGATGELFF. DNA of the CDR3: TGTGCCAGCAGTGGGGTCGCAGGTGGGGCCACCGGGGAGCTGTTTTTT. The chain carries TRBV6-4 and TRBJ2-2, with D maybe TRBD1 (5 bases). The CDR3 is 16 residues long. The V gene lost 4 bases and the J gene lost 4 bases, with 16 bases spanning the gap. The germline V gene encodes CDR1 MRHNA and CDR2 SNTAGT.

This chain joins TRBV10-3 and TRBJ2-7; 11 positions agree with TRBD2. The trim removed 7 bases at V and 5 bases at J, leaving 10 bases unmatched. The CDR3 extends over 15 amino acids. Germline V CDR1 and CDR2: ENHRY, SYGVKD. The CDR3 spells CAITKTSGSPDEQYF. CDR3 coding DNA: TGTGCCATCACCAAAACTAGCGGGAGTCCCGACGAGCAGTACTTC.